The 20 T cell receptor beta chains in this list originate from one sample, sequenced in a study of blood T cells in healthy people across ages. The authors ran a second PCR of about 7 to 11 cycles using a sample-barcoded 5' primer and a J-beta primer mix. TCRdb re-analysed the 5' RACE reads in MiXCR, keeping a single row per CDR3 protein. The sample lists some 790,000 distinct CDR3 sequences; roughly 26% were seen once. The material sequenced was blood. The receptor set was obtained from an elderly woman in good health.

V is TRBV20-1 and J is TRBJ2-1; TRBD2 agrees at 11 bases. V was pared by 3 bases and J by 3 bases, with 7 bases of the junction left unmatched. CDR3 length: 16 residues. In germline, CDR1 is DFQATT, CDR2 SNEGSKA (reference sequence). CDR3 bases: TGCAGTGCTAGCACCCCCCTAGCGGGGGGCTACAATGAGCAGTTCTTC. This codes for CSASTPLAGGYNEQFF.

This chain connects TRBV12-3 or TRBV12-4 to TRBJ1-5, with a possible D match to TRBD1 (5 bases). The CDR3 has 14 amino acids. The V and J ends lost 3 bases and 5 bases respectively, with 11 bases between them. The CDR3 DNA reads as TGTGCCAGCAGTTTTGGATGGGGCGATCAGCCCCAGCATTTT. This encodes CASSFGWGDQPQHF.

The genes are TRBV7-3 and TRBJ2-3, with TRBD2 matching over 8 bases. The germline V gene has CDR1 SGHTA and CDR2 FQGTGA. The J segment lost 3 bases and the V segment lost 3 bases, leaving 5 bases of the junction unmatched. The CDR3 totals 15 residues. The CDR3 DNA sequence: TGTGCCAGCAGCTTGGGGACTAGTCAGACAGATACGCAGTATTTT. Protein sequence: CASSLGTSQTDTQYF.

This clonotype was recorded many times. The chain links TRBV5-1 to TRBJ2-2, with 8 nucleotides matching TRBD1. From germline, CDR1 is SGHRS and CDR2 YFSETQ. V dropped 3 bases and J dropped 6; count of bases not matched to a gene: 4. The CDR3 loop spans 14 amino acids. CDR3 amino acids: CASSSLQGAGELFF. Written as DNA, the CDR3 is TGCGCCAGCAGCTCACTACAGGGGGCCGGGGAGCTGTTTTTT.

Details on this clonotype: A clone one base away is much larger, so this may be a read error. The chain couples TRBV4-2 to TRBJ2-1, with D tentatively TRBD1 (6 bases). The CDR3 covers 13 residues. Germline V lookup: CDR1 LGHNA, CDR2 YNFKEQ. CDR3 in amino acids: CASSQVGGNGQFF. As DNA, the CDR3 is TGTGCCAGCAGCCAAGTTGGGGGCAATGGGCAGTTCTTC.

V gene TRBV6-5 combines with J gene TRBJ2-5; 7 bases align to TRBD2. The J call is doubtful: the DNA matches TRBJ2-7 better. The CDR3 covers 14 residues. The germline gives CDR1 MNHEY, CDR2 SVGAGI. CDR3 in DNA: TGTGCCAGCAGTTCCCTGGGGGGGAGGAGCGAGCAGTACTTC. It codes for CASSSLGGRSEQYF.

Many counts were recorded for this clonotype. The chain employs TRBV29-1 and TRBJ2-1; the D gene is possibly TRBD2 (6 bases). Germline loops: CDR1 SQVTM, CDR2 ANQGSEA. The V end lost 7 bases, the J end lost 9 bases, and 13 bases lay between the germline ends. CDR3 size: 11 residues. The CDR3 DNA follows: TGCAGCGGCCGGGACTTTGTTGAGCAGTTCTTC. This encodes CSGRDFVEQFF.

This clonotype was seen a handful of times. This may stem from a read error, because a much larger clone lies one nucleotide away. This sequence joins TRBV2 and TRBJ2-7; 14 bases align to TRBD2. Germline loops: CDR1 SNHLY, CDR2 FYNNEI. The CDR3 runs to 15 residues. V shed 6 bases and J 3 bases; nucleotides not matched to a gene: 4. CDR3 sequence: CASRPGLAGGYEQYF. CDR3 coding DNA: TGTGCCAGCAGACCAGGACTAGCGGGAGGCTACGAGCAGTACTTC.

This chain joins TRBV18 and TRBJ1-5, with a possible D match to TRBD1 (5 bases). Germline CDR1 and CDR2: KGHSH and LQKENI. The CDR3 totals 15 residues. V was shortened by 3 bases and J by 7 bases, with 16 bases between the two germline ends. DNA for the CDR3: TGTGCCAGCTCACCCCCCGGGGCCGAACAACAGCCCCAGCATTTT. Translation gives CASSPPGAEQQPQHF.

This clonotype was found a few times. The chain employs TRBV18 and TRBJ1-4; D unclear. Germline values: CDR1 KGHSH, CDR2 LQKENI. The CDR3 is 14 residues long. V was cut by 3 bases and J by 8 bases, with 13 bases left in between. The CDR3 is CASSPRRTGEKLFF. CDR3 DNA sequence: TGTGCCAGCTCACCTCGCCGGACGGGGGAAAAACTGTTTTTT.

This clonotype came up a few times. The rearrangement uses TRBV9 and TRBJ2-2, with D uncertain. Germline-derived CDR1 and CDR2 are SGDLS and YYNGEE. The ends were cut back, 0 bases at V and 4 bases at J, with 4 bases in the middle. CDR3 length: 13 amino acids. The CDR3 DNA follows: TGTGCCAGCAGCGTAGTAATCACCGGGGAGCTGTTTTTT. It yields the protein CASSVVITGELFF.

Concerning this clonotype: It may be a read error: a sequence one base away is much more abundant. The chain couples TRBV11-2 to TRBJ2-5; TRBD2 matches at 10 bases. Judging by the DNA end, TRBJ2-1 fits better; the J call may be wrong. Germline-derived CDR1 and CDR2 are SGHAT and FQNNGV. There are 16 residues in the CDR3. The CDR3: CASSPTLAGAQETQFF. CDR3 coding DNA: TGTGCCAGCAGCCCCACCCTAGCGGGGGCCCAAGAGACCCAGTTCTTC.

CDR3 in amino acids: CATSRDLGDSYEQYF. CDR3 DNA sequence: TGTGCCACCAGCAGAGATCTCGGTGACTCCTACGAGCAGTACTTC. V usage is TRBV15 and J usage is TRBJ2-7, with D unclear. Trimming took off 0 bases at V and 0 bases at J, with 9 bases between the two ends. Per the germline V gene, CDR1 is LNHNV and CDR2 is YYDKDF (reference sequence). This CDR3 has 15 residues.

The DNA for the CDR3 is TGCGCCAGCAGCTTGGGACCGGGTGGGGGCGGGAGGACTGAAGCTTTCTTT. Amino acid sequence: CASSLGPGGGGRTEAFF. V gene TRBV5-1 combines with J gene TRBJ1-1; D is possibly TRBD1 (6 bases). CDR3 length: 17 residues. The germline V gene encodes CDR1 SGHRS and CDR2 YFSETQ. V gave up 0 bases and J gave up 5 bases, with 20 bases separating them.

This clonotype was seen many times. This chain joins TRBV7-2 and TRBJ2-1; TRBD2 might be the D (5 bases). CDR1 is SGHTA and CDR2 is FQGNSA in the germline V gene. The V end lost 6 bases, the J end lost 4 bases, and 16 bases lay between the germline ends. CDR3 size: 15 residues. This CDR3 reads CASRGGVRGYNEQFF. The CDR3 DNA reads as TGTGCCAGCAGGGGTGGGGTCCGAGGGTACAATGAGCAGTTCTTC.

This clonotype was seen only once. This could be a read error, since a much larger clone is one nucleotide away. V gene TRBV5-1 combines with J gene TRBJ2-3, with 11 bases matching TRBD1. The germline CDR1 and CDR2 sequences are SGHRS and YFSETQ. The CDR3 totals 15 residues. As DNA, the CDR3 is TGCGCCAGCAGCTTGCCCGGACAGGGGGCAGATGCGCAGTATTTT. It yields the protein CASSLPGQGADAQYF.

This clonotype appeared a few times. Possible read error: a much larger clone is one base away. The chain is built from TRBV7-2 and TRBJ1-2; 7 nucleotides match TRBD1. CDR1 is SGHTA, CDR2 FQGNSA, per germline. V dropped 1 base and J dropped 3; count of bases not matched to a gene: 11. This CDR3 contains 17 residues. CDR3 bases: TGTGCCAGCAGCTTAGGGCCCTTTGGGACAGAGCACTATGGCTACACCTTC. Translating gives CASSLGPFGTEHYGYTF.

V and J are TRBV29-1 and TRBJ1-1, with 9 bases that match TRBD1. Losses at the gene ends were 7 bases for V and 8 bases for J; bases not matched to a gene: 17. In germline, CDR1 is SQVTM, CDR2 ANQGSEA. The CDR3 is made up of 15 amino acids. CDR3 coding DNA: TGCAGCGCGAGGATGGGACAGGGCCGGGGGTCCGAAGCTTTCTTT. Residues: CSARMGQGRGSEAFF.

This clonotype was seen ten or more times. This chain uses TRBV20-1 with TRBJ2-4; 8 nucleotides match TRBD1. Germline V gives CDR1 DFQATT, CDR2 SNEGSKA (reference sequence). The CDR3 runs 18 residues. V trimming: 5 bases; J trimming: 0 bases; junction bases outside the gene matches: 15. CDR3 bases: TGCAGTGCTGCGGGACAGGAATTTCAACTTCTAGCCAAAAACATTCAGTACTTC. Protein sequence: CSAAGQEFQLLAKNIQYF.

In its sample, this clonotype was seen a few times. The V and J genes are TRBV20-1 and TRBJ1-5, with 11 bases matching TRBD1. J lost 1 base, V lost 3 bases, and 8 bases had no gene match. The CDR3 contains 17 residues. Germline V gives CDR1 DFQATT, CDR2 SNEGSKA (reference sequence). The CDR3 sequence is CSASGTGGKRSNQPQHF. As DNA, the CDR3 is TGCAGTGCTAGTGGGACAGGGGGAAAAAGGAGCAATCAGCCCCAGCATTTT.